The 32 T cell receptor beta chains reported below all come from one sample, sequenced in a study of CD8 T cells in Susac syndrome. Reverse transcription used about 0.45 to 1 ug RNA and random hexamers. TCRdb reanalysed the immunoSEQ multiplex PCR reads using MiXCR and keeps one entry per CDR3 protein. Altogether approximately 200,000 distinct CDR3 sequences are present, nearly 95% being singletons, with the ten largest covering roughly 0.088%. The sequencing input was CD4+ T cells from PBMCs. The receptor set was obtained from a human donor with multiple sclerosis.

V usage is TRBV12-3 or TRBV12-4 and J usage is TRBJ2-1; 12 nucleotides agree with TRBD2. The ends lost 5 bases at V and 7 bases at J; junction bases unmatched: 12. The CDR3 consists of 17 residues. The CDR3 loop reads CASSRTSGVQMVNEQFF. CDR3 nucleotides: TGTGCCAGCAGTAGGACTAGCGGGGTCCAAATGGTTAATGAGCAGTTCTTC.

The DNA of the CDR3 is TGTGCCAGCAGAGGAGGGTATCATGGCTACACCTTC. Protein sequence: CASRGGYHGYTF. The chain joins TRBV28 to TRBJ1-2; D uncertain. V lost 6 bases and J lost 6, with 11 bases in between. Per germline, CDR1 MDHEN and CDR2 SYDVKM. The CDR3 sequence is 12 residues long.

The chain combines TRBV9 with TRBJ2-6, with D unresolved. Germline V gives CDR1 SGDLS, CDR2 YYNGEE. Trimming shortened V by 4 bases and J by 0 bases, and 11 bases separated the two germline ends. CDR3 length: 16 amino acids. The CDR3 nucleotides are TGTGCCAGCAGCCCGATACACCGCTCTGGGGCCAACGTCCTGACTTTC. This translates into CASSPIHRSGANVLTF.

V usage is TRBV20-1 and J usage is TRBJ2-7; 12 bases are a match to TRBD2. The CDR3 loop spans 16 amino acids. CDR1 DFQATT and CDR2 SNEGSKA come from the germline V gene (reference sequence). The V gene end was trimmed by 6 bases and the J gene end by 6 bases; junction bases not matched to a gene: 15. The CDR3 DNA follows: TGCAGTGCAACCCCTGGGACTAGCGGGCTTGTGAGCGAGCAGTACTTC. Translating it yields CSATPGTSGLVSEQYF.

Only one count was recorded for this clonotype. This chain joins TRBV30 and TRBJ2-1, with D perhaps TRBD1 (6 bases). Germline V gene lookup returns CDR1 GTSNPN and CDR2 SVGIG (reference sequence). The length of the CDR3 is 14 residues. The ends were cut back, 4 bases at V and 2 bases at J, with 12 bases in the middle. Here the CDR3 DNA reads TGTGCCTGGATTAGAGGGACACCCTACAATGAGCAGTTCTTC. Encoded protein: CAWIRGTPYNEQFF.

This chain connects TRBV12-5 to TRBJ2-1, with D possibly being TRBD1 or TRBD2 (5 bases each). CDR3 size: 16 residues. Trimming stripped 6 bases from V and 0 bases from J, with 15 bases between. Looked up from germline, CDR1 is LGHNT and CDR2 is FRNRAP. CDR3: CASGLRAGSSYNEQFF. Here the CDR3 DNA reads TGTGCTAGTGGCCTGCGGGCAGGGTCCTCCTACAATGAGCAGTTCTTC.

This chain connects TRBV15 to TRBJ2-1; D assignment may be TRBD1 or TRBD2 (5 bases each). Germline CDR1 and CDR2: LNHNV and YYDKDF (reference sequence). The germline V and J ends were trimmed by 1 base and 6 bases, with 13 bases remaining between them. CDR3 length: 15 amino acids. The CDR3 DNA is TGTGCCACCAGCAGAGCACACCGAGGGGTCAATGAGCAGTTCTTC. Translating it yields CATSRAHRGVNEQFF. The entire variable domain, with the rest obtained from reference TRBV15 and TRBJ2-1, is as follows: DAMVIQNPRYQVTQFGKPVTLSCSQTLNHNVMYWYQQKSSQAPKLLFHYYDKDFNNEADTPDNFQSRRPNTSFCFLDIRSPGLGDTAMYLCATSRAHRGVNEQFFGPGTRLTVL.

This CDR3 reads CATARGGSARTDTQYF. The CDR3 nucleotides are TGTGCCACCGCGAGGGGTGGTAGCGCCCGCACAGATACGCAGTATTTT. The chain couples TRBV15 to TRBJ2-3, with D perhaps matching TRBD1 or TRBD2 (5 bases each). Trimming shortened V by 8 bases and J by 1 base, and 19 bases separated the two germline ends. There are 16 residues in the CDR3. Germline V gene data show CDR1 as LNHNV and CDR2 as YYDKDF (reference sequence).

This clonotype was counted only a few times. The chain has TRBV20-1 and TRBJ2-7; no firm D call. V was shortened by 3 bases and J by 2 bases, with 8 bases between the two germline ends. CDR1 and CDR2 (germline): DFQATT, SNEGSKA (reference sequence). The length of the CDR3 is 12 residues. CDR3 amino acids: CSASRGTYEQYF. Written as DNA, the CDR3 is TGCAGTGCTAGTCGTGGAACCTACGAGCAGTACTTC.

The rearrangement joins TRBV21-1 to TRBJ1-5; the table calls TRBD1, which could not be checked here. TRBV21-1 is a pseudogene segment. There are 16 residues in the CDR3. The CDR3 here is CASSKDGQGFDQPQHF. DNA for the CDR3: TGTGCCAGCAGCAAAGATGGGCAGGGCTTCGATCAGCCCCAGCATTTT.

CDR3 amino acids: CSVARTVMNTEAFF. The CDR3 DNA is TGCAGCGTTGCCCGGACGGTTATGAACACTGAAGCTTTCTTT. This chain links TRBV29-1 with TRBJ1-1; D call uncertain. The CDR3 has 14 amino acids. Germline values: CDR1 SQVTM, CDR2 ANQGSEA. V was cut by 4 bases and J by 0 bases, with 12 bases left in between.

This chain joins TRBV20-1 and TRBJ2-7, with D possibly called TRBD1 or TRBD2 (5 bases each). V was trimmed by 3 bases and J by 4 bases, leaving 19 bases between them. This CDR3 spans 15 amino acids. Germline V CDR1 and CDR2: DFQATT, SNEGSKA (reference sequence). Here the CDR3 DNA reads TGCAGTGCTAGGCCAGGGAGCAGCTACGTTTACGAGCAGTACTTC. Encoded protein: CSARPGSSYVYEQYF.

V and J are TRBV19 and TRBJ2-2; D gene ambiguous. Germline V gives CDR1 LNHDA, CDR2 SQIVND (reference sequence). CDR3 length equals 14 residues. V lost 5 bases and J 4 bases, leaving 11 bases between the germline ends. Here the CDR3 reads CASSVQISTGELFF. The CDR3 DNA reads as TGTGCCAGTAGTGTTCAGATCTCCACCGGGGAGCTGTTTTTT.

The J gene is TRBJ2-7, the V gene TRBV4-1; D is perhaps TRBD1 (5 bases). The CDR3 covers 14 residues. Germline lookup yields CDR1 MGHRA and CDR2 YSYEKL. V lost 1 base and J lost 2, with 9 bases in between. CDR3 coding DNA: TGCGCCAGCAGCCAAGTAACAGGACCCTACGAGCAGTACTTC. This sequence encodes CASSQVTGPYEQYF.

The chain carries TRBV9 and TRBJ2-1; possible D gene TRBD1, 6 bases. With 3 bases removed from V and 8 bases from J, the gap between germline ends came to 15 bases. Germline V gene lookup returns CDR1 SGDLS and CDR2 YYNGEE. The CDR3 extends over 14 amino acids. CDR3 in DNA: TGTGCCAGCAGCGCCACCGGGCAGGGGCATGAGCAGTTCTTC. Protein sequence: CASSATGQGHEQFF.

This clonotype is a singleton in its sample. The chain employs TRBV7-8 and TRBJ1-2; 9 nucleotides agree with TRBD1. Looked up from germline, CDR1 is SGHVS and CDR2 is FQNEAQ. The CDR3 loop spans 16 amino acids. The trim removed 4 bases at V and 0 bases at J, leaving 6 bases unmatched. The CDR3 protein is CASSWGQGQTNYGYTF. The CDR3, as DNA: TGTGCCAGCAGCTGGGGACAGGGACAAACTAACTATGGCTACACCTTC. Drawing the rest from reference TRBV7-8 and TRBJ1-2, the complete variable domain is GAGVSQSPRYKVAKRGQDVALRCDPISGHVSLFWYQQALGQGPEFLTYFQNEAQLDKSGLPSDRFFAERPEGSVSTLKIQRTQQEDSAVYLCASSWGQGQTNYGYTFGSGTRLTVV.

In DNA form, the CDR3 reads TGTGCCAGCAGTGCCTCCCCGGTTGGCTACACCTTC. Translating gives CASSASPVGYTF. The chain is built from TRBV25-1 and TRBJ1-2; D gene ambiguous. Trimming took 4 bases from V and 7 from J, leaving 10 bases between them. From germline, CDR1 is MGHDK and CDR2 SYGVNS. The CDR3 length is 12 residues.

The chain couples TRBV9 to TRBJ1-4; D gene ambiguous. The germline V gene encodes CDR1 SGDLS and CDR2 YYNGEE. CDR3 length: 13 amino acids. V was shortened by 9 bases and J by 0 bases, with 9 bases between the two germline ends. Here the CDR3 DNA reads TGTGCCAAGGAGAATGCAACTAATGAAAAACTGTTTTTT. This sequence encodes CAKENATNEKLFF.

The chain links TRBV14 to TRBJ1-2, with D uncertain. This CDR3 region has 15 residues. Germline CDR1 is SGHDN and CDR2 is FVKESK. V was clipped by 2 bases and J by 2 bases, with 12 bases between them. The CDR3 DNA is TGTGCCAGCAGCCAAAACTTCCATTCGAACTATGGCTACACCTTC. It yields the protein CASSQNFHSNYGYTF.

The CDR3 nucleotides read TGTGCCAGCGGGCTCCAGCCCCAGCATTTT. Translation: CASGLQPQHF. The V gene is TRBV2, the J gene TRBJ1-5; no firm D call. V dropped 8 bases and J dropped 7 bases, with 6 bases sitting between them. Germline V lookup: CDR1 SNHLY, CDR2 FYNNEI. The CDR3 contains 10 residues.

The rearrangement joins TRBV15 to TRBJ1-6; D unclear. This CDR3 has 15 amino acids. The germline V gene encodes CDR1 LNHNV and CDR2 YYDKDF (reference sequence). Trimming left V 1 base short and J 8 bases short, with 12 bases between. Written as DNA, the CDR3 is TGTGCCACCAGCAGAGCGCCGGGCCCAGATTCACCCCTCCACTTT. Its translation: CATSRAPGPDSPLHF. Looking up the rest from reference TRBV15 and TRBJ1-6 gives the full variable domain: DAMVIQNPRYQVTQFGKPVTLSCSQTLNHNVMYWYQQKSSQAPKLLFHYYDKDFNNEADTPDNFQSRRPNTSFCFLDIRSPGLGDTAMYLCATSRAPGPDSPLHFGNGTRLTVT.

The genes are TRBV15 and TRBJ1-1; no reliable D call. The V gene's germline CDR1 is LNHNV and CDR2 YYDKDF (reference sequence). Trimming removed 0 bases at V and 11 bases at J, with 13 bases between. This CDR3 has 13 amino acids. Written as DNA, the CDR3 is TGTGCCACCAGCAGAGATCGCCAGGCCACCGCTTTCTTT. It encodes CATSRDRQATAFF.

The CDR3 DNA reads TGTGCCAGCAGTTACTCGGGGCCCAGGAGCTCCTATAATTCACCCCTCCACTTT. It is translated as CASSYSGPRSSYNSPLHF. V usage is TRBV6-5 and J usage is TRBJ1-6; possible D gene TRBD1, 5 bases. The CDR3 is 18 residues long. Germline V lookup: CDR1 MNHEY, CDR2 SVGAGI. V lost 0 bases and J 0 bases, leaving 12 bases between the germline ends.

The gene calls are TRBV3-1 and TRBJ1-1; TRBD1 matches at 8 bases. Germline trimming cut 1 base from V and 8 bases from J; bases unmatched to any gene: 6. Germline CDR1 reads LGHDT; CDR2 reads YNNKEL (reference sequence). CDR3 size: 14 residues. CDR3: CASSQAAGGGEAFF. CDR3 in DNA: TGTGCCAGCAGCCAAGCCGCAGGGGGCGGAGAAGCTTTCTTT.

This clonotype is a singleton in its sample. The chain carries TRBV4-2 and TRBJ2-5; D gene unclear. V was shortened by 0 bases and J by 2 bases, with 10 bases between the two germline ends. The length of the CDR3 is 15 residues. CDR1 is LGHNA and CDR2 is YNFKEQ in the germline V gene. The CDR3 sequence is CASSQDKNVQETQYF. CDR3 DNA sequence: TGTGCCAGCAGCCAAGACAAGAATGTGCAAGAGACCCAGTACTTC.

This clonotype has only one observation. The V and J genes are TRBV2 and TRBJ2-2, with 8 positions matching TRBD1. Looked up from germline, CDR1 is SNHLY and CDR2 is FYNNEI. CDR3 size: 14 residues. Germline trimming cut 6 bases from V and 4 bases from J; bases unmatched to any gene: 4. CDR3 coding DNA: TGTGCCAGCAGGCCGGGACAGGTCACCGGGGAGCTGTTTTTT. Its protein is CASRPGQVTGELFF.

The CDR3 DNA follows: TGCAGCGTTGGGTACAGCATTGAAGCTTTCTTT. It encodes CSVGYSIEAFF. This chain joins TRBV29-1 and TRBJ1-1; D gene ambiguous. V gave up 4 bases and J gave up 7 bases, with 10 bases separating them. The CDR3 covers 11 residues. Germline CDR1 reads SQVTM; CDR2 reads ANQGSEA.

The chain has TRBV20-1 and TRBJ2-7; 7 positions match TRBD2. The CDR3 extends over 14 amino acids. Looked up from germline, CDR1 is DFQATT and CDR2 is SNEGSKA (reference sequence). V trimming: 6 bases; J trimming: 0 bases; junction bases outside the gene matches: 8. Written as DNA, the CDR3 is TGCAGTGCAAACTTAGCGGGCAACTCCTACGAGCAGTACTTC. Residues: CSANLAGNSYEQYF.

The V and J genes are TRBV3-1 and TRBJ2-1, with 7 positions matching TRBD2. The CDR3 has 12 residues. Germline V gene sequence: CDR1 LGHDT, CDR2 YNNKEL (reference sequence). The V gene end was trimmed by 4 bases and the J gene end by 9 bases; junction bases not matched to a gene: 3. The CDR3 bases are TGTGCCAGCAGCCGCTCGGGGGGTGAGCAGTTCTTC. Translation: CASSRSGGEQFF.

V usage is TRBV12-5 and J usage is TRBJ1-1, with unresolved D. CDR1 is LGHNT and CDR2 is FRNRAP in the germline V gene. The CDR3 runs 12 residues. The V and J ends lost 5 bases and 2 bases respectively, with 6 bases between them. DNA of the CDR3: TGTGCTAGTGGTCTCAAAAACACTGAAGCTTTCTTT. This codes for CASGLKNTEAFF. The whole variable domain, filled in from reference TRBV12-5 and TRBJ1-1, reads DARVTQTPRHKVTEMGQEVTMRCQPILGHNTVFWYRQTMMQGLELLAYFRNRAPLDDSGMPKDRFSAEMPDATLATLKIQPSEPRDSAVYFCASGLKNTEAFFGQGTRLTVV.

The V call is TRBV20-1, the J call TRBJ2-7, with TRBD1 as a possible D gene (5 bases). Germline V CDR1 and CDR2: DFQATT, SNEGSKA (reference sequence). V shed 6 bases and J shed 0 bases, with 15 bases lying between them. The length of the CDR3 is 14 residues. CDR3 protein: CSAGTQETSYEQYF. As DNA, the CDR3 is TGCAGTGCGGGTACACAGGAGACCTCCTACGAGCAGTACTTC.

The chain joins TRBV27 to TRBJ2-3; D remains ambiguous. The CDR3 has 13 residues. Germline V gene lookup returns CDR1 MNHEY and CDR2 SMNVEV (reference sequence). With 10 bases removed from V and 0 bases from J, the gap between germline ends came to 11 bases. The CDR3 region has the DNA TGTGCCACCTCTCTGGCTAGCACAGATACGCAGTATTTT. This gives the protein CATSLASTDTQYF.